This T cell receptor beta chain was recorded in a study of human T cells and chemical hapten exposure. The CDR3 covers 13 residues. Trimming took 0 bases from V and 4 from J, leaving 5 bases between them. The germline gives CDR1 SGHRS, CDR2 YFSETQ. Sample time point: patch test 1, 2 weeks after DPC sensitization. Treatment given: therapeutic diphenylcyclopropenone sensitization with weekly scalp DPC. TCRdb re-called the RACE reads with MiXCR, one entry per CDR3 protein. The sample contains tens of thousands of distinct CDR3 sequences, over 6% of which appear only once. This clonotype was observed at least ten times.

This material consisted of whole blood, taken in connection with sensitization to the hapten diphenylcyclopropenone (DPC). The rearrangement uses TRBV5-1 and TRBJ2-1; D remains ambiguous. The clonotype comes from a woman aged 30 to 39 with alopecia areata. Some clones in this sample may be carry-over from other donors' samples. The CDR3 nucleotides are TGCGCCAGCAGCTTGGGACCGTACAATGAGCAGTTCTTC. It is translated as CASSLGPYNEQFF.